This TCR beta chain was captured in a study of identifying expanded T cells in peripheral blood. The CDR3 totals 14 residues. Germline lookup yields CDR1 PRHDT and CDR2 FYEKMQ (reference sequence). The V segment lost 4 bases and the J segment 3 bases; nucleotides outside the gene matches: 1. Assay: immunoSEQ multiplex PCR; the TCRdb copy retains only in-frame clones and omits some. This sample has around 130,000 clones, with around 88% found just once. The sequence derives from a person aged 18-70 years in good health. The source material was blood. The V and J genes are TRBV13 and TRBJ1-3; 9 bases are a match to TRBD1. The CDR3 region is CASSSTGGGNTIYF. The CDR3, as DNA: TGTGCCAGCAGCTCGACAGGGGGTGGAAACACCATATATTTT. Looking up the rest from reference TRBV13 and TRBJ1-3 gives the full variable domain: AAGVIQSPRHLIKEKRETATLKCYPIPRHDTVYWYQQGPGQDPQFLISFYEKMQSDKGSIPDRFSAQQFSDYHSELNMSSLELGDSALYFCASSSTGGGNTIYFGEGSWLTVV.